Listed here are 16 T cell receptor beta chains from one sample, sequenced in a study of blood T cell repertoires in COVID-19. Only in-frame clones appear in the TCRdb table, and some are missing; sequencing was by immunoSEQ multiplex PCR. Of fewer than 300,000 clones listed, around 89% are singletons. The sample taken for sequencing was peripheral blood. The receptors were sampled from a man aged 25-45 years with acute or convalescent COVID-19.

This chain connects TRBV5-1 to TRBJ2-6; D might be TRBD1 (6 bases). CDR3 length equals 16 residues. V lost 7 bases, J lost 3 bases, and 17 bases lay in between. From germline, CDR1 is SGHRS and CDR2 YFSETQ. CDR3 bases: TGCGCCAGCGGCCCAGGGGCGCCGGTTGGGGCCAACGTCCTGACTTTC. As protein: CASGPGAPVGANVLTF.

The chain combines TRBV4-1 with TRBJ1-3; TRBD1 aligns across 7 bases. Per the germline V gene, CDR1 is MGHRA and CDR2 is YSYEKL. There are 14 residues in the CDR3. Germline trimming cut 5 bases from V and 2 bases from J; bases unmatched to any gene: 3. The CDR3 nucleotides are TGCGCCAGCAGCGCCGACAGGGCTGGAAACACCATATATTTT. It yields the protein CASSADRAGNTIYF.

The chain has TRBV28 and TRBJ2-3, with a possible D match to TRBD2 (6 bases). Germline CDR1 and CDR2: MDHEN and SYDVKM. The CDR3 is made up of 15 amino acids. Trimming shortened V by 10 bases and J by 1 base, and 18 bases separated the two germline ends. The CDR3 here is CAITYRGVGTDTQYF. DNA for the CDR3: TGTGCCATTACGTATCGCGGGGTGGGCACAGATACGCAGTATTTT.

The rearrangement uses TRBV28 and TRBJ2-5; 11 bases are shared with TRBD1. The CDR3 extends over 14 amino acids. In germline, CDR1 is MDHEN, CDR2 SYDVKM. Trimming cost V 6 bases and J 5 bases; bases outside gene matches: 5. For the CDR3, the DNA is TGTGCCAGCAGCCGGACAGGGGGCGGGGAGACCCAGTACTTC. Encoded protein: CASSRTGGGETQYF.

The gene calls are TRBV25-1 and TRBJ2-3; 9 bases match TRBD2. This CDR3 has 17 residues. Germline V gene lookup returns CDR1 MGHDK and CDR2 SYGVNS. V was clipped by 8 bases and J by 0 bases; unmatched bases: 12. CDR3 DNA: TGTGCCAGCGGGATCCCGGGACTAGCACCTAGCACAGATACGCAGTATTTT. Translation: CASGIPGLAPSTDTQYF.

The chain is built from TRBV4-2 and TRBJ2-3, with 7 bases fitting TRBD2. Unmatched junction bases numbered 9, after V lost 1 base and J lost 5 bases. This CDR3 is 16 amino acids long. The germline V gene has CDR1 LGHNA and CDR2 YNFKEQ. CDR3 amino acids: CASSQGLGGSGDTQYF. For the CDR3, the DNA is TGTGCCAGCAGCCAAGGATTAGGCGGGAGCGGAGATACGCAGTATTTT.

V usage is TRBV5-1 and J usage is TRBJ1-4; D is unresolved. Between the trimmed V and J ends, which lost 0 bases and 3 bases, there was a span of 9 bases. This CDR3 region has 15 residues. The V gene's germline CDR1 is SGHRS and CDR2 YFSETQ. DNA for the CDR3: TGCGCCAGCAGCTTGGAACACCGGGCTAATGAAAAACTGTTTTTT. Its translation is CASSLEHRANEKLFF.

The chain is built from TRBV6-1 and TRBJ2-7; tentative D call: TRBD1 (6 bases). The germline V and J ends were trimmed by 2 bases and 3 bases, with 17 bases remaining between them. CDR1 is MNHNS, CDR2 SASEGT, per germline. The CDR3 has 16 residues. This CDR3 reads CASSERVGAILYEQYF. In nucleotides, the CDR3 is TGTGCCAGCAGTGAAAGGGTGGGGGCTATACTCTACGAGCAGTACTTC.

Written as DNA, the CDR3 is TGTGCCAGCAGCCCGGGACAGACCTATTCACCCCTCCACTTT. As protein: CASSPGQTYSPLHF. The genes are TRBV5-5 and TRBJ1-6; 7 bases fit TRBD1. The CDR3 is 14 amino acids. Losses at the gene ends were 4 bases for V and 8 bases for J; bases not matched to a gene: 6. Germline lookup yields CDR1 SGHKS and CDR2 YYEKEE (reference sequence). The full variable domain, with the rest looked up from reference TRBV5-5 and TRBJ1-6, is DAGVTQSPTHLIKTRGQQVTLRCSPISGHKSVSWYQQVLGQGPQFIFQYYEKEERGRGNFPDRFSARQFPNYSSELNVNALLLGDSALYLCASSPGQTYSPLHFGNGTRLTVT.

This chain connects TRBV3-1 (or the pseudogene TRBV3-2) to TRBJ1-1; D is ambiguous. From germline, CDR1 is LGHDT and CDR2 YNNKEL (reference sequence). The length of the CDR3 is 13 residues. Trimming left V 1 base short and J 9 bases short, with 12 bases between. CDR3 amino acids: CASSQVVHTQAFF. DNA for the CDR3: TGTGCCAGCAGCCAAGTGGTTCACACCCAAGCTTTCTTT.

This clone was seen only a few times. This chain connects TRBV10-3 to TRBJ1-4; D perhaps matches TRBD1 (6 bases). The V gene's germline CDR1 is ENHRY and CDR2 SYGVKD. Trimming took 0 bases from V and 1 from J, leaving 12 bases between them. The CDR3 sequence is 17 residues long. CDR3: CAISESGQGRTNEKLFF. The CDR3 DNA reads TGTGCCATCAGTGAGTCCGGGCAGGGGAGAACTAATGAAAAACTGTTTTTT.

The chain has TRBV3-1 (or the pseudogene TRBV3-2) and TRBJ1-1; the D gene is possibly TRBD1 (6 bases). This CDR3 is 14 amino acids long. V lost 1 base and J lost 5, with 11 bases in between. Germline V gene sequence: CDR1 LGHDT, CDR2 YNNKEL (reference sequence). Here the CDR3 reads CASSQGRQGTEAFF. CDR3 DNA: TGTGCCAGCAGCCAAGGGAGGCAGGGGACTGAAGCTTTCTTT.

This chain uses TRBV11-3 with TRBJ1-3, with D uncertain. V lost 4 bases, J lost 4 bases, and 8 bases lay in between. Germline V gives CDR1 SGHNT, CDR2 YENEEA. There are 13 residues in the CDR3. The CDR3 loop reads CASSSNPGNTIYF. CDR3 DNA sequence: TGTGCCAGCAGCTCTAACCCCGGAAACACCATATATTTT.

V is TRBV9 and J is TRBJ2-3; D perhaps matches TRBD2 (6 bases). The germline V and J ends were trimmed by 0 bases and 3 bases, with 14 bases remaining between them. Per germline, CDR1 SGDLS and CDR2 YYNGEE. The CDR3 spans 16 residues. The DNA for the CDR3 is TGTGCCAGCAGCGTAGATGCGGGACGTTCAACAGATACGCAGTATTTT. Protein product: CASSVDAGRSTDTQYF.

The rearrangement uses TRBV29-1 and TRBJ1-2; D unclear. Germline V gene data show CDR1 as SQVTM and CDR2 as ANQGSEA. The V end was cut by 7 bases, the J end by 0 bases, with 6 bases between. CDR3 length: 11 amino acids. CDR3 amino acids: CSGGTNYGYTF. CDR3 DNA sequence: TGCAGCGGAGGCACTAACTATGGCTACACCTTC.

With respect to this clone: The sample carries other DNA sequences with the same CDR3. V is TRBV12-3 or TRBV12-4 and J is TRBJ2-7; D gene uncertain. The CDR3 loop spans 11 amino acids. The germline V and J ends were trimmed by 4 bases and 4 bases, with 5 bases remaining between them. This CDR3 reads CASSSFYEQYF. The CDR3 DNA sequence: TGTGCCAGCAGTTCCTTTTACGAGCAGTACTTC.